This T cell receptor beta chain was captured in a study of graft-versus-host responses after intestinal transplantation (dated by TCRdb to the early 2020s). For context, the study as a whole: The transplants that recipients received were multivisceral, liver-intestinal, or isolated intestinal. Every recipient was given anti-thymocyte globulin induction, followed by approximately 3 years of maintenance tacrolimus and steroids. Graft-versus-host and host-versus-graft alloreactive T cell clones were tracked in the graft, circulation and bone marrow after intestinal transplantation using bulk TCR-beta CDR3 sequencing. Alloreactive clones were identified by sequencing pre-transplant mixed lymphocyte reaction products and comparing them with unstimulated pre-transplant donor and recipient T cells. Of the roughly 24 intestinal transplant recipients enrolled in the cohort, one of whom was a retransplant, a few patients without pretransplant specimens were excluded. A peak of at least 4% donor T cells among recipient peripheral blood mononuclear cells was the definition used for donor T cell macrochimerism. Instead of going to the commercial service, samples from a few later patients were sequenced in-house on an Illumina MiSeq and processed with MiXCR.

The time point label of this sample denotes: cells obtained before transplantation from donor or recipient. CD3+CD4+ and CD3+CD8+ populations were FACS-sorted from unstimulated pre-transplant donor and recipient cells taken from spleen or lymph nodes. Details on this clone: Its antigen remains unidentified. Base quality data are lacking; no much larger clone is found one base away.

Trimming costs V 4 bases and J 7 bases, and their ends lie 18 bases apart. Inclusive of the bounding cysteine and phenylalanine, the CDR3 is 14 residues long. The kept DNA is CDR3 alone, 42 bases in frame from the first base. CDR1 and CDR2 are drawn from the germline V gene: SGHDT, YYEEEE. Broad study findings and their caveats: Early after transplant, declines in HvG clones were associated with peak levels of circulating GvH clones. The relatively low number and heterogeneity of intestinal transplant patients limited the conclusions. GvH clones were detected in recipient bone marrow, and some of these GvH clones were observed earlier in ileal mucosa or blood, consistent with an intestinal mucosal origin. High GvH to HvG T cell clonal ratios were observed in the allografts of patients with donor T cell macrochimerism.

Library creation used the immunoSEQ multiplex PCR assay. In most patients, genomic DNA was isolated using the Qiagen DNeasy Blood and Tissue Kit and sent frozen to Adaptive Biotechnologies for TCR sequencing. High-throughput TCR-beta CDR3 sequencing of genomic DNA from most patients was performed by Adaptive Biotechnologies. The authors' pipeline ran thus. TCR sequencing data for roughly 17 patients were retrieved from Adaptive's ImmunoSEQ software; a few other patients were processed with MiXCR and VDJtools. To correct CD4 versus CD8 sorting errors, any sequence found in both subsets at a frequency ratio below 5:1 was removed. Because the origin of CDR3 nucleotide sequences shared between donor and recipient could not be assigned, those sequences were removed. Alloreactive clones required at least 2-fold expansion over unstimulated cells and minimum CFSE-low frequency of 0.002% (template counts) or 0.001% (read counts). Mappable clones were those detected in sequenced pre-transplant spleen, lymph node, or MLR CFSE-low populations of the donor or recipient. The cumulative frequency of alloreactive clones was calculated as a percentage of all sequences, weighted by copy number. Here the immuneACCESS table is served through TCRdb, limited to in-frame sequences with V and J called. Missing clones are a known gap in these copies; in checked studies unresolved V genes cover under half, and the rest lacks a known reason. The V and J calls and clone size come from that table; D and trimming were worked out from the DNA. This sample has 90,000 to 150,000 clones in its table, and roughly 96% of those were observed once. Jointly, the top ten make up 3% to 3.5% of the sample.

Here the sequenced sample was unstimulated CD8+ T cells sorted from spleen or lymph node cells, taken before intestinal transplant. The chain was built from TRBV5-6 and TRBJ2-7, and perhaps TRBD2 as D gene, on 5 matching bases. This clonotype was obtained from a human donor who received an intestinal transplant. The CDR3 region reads CASSALVPFWEQYF. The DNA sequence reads TGTGCCAGCAGCGCACTAGTCCCCTTTTGGGAGCAGTACTTC.